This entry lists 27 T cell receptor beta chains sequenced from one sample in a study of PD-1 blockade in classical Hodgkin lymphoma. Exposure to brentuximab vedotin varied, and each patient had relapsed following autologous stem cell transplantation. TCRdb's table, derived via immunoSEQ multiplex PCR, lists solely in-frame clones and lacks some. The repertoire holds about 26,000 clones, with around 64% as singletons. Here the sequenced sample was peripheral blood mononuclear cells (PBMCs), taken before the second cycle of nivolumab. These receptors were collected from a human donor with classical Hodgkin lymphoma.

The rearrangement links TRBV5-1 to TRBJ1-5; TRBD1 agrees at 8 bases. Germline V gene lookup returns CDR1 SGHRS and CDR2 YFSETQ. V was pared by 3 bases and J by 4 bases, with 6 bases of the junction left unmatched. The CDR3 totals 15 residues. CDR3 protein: CASSSDTGGNQPQHF. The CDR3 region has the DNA TGCGCCAGCAGCTCGGACACAGGGGGAAATCAGCCCCAGCATTTT.

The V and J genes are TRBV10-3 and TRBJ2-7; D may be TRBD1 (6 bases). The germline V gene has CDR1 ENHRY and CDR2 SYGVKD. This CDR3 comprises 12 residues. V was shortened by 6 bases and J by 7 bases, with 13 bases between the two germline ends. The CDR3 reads CAISGTGKEQYF. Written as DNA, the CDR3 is TGTGCCATCAGCGGCACAGGGAAAGAGCAGTACTTC.

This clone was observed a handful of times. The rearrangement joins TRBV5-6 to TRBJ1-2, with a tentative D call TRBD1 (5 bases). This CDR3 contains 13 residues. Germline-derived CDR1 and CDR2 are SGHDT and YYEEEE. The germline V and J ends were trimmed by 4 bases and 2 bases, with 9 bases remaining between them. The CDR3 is CASSEDRNYGYTF. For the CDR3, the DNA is TGTGCCAGCAGCGAAGACAGAAACTATGGCTACACCTTC.

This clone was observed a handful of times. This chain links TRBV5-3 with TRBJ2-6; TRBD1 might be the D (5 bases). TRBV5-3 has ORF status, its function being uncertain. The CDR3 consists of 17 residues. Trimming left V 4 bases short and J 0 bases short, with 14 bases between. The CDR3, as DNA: TGTGCCAGAAGCCCACATCGACAGTTCTCTGGGGCCAACGTCCTGACTTTC. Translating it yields CARSPHRQFSGANVLTF.

The CDR3 DNA reads TGTGCCAGCAGTTTATGGGAACCTAATGAAAAACTGTTTTTT. This translates into CASSLWEPNEKLFF. The chain recombines TRBV28 with TRBJ1-4, with D unresolved. This CDR3 is 14 amino acids long. CDR1 MDHEN and CDR2 SYDVKM come from the germline V gene. V lost 0 bases and J lost 3, with 5 bases in between. Complete variable domain (other parts from reference TRBV28 and TRBJ1-4): DVKVTQSSRYLVKRTGEKVFLECVQDMDHENMFWYRQDPGLGLRLIYFSYDVKMKEKGDIPEGYSVSREKKERFSLILESASTNQTSMYLCASSLWEPNEKLFFGSGTQLSVL.

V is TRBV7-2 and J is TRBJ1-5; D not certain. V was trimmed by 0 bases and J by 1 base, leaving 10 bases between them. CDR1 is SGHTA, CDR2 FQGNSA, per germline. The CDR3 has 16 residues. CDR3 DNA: TGTGCCAGCAGCTTAGCGGGTACGTCGAGCAATCAGCCCCAGCATTTT. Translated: CASSLAGTSSNQPQHF. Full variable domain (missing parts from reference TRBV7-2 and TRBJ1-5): GAGVSQSPSNKVTEKGKDVELRCDPISGHTALYWYRQSLGQGLEFLIYFQGNSAPDKSGLPSDRFSAERTGGSVSTLTIQRTQQEDSAVYLCASSLAGTSSNQPQHFGDGTRLSIL.

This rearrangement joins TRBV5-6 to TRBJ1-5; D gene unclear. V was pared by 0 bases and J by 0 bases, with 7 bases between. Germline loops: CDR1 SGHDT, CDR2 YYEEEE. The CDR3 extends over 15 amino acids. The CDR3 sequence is CASSLGGYSNQPQHF. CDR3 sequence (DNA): TGTGCCAGCAGCTTGGGAGGGTATAGCAATCAGCCCCAGCATTTT.

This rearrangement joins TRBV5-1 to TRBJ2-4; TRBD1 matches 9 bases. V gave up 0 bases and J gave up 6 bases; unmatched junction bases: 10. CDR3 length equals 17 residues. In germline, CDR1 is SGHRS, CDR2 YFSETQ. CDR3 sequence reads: CASSLGQGGAGRNIQYF. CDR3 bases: TGCGCCAGCAGCTTGGGACAGGGGGGCGCGGGTAGAAACATTCAGTACTTC.

The CDR3 region has the DNA TGTGCCAGCAGCTTAGGTCAAGGGACCGGGGAGCTGTTTTTT. Protein product: CASSLGQGTGELFF. This chain connects TRBV7-6 to TRBJ2-2; no clear D. The germline V and J ends were trimmed by 1 base and 5 bases, with 8 bases remaining between them. Germline V CDR1 and CDR2: SGHVS, FNYEAQ. CDR3 length: 14 residues.

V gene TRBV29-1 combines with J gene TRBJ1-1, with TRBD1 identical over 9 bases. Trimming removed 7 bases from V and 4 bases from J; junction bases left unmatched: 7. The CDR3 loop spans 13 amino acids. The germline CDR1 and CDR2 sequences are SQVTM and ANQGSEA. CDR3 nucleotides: TGCAGCGCTTCGACAGGGGGAGGCACTGAAGCTTTCTTT. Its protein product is CSASTGGGTEAFF.

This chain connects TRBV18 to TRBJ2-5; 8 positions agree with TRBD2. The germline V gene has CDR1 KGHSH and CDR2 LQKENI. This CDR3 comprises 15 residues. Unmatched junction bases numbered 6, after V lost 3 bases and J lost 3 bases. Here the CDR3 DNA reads TGTGCCAGCTCACCGTCAACGGGGGGGGAAGAGACCCAGTACTTC. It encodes CASSPSTGGEETQYF. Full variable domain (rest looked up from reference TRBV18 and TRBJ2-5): NAGVMQNPRHLVRRRGQEARLRCSPMKGHSHVYWYRQLPEEGLKFMVYLQKENIIDESGMPKERFSAEFPKEGPSILRIQQVVRGDSAAYFCASSPSTGGEETQYFGPGTRLLVL.

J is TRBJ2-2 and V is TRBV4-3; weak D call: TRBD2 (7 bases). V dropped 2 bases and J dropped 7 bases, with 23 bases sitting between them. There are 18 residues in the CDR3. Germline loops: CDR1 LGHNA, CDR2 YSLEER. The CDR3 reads CASSQSPLMGGAVGELFF. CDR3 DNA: TGCGCCAGCAGCCAATCGCCCCTGATGGGGGGGGCGGTCGGGGAGCTGTTTTTT.

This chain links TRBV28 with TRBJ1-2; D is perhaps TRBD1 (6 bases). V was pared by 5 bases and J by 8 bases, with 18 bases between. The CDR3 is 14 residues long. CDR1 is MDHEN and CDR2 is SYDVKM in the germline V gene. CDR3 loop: CASSGGSVTYGYTF. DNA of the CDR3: TGTGCCAGCAGTGGGGGCTCCGTTACTTACGGCTACACCTTC.

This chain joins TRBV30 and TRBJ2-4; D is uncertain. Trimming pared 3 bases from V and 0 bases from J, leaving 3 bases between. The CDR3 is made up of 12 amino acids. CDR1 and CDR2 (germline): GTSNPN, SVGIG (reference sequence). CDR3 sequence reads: CAWRGAKNIQYF. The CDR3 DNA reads TGTGCCTGGAGAGGAGCCAAAAACATTCAGTACTTC.

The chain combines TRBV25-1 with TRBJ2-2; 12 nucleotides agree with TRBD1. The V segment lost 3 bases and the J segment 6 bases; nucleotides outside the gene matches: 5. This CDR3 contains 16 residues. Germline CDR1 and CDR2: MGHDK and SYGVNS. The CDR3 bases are TGTGCCAGCAGTGATCCCGGGACAGGGGGCTCCGGGGAGCTGTTTTTT. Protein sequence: CASSDPGTGGSGELFF. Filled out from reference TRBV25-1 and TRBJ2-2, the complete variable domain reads EADIYQTPRYLVIGTGKKITLECSQTMGHDKMYWYQQDPGMELHLIHYSYGVNSTEKGDLSSESTVSRIRTEHFPLTLESARPSHTSQYLCASSDPGTGGSGELFFGEGSRLTVL.

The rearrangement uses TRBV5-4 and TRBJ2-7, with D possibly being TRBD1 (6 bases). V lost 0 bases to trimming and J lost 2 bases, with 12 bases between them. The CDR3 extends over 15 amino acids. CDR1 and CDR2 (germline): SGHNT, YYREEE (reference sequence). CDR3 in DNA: TGTGCCAGCAGCTTGGGGCAGGGGAGCACCTACGAGCAGTACTTC. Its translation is CASSLGQGSTYEQYF.

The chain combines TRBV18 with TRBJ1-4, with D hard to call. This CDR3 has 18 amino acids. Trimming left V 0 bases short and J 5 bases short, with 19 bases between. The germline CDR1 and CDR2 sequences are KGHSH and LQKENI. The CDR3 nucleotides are TGTGCCAGCTCACCACCTTTCCTATCAGGTCCCTTGAATGAAAAACTGTTTTTT. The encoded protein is CASSPPFLSGPLNEKLFF.

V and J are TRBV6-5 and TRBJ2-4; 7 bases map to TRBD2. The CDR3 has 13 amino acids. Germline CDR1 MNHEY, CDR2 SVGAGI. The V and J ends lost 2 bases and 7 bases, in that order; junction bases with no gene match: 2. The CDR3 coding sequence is TGTGCCAGCAGTTACGGGGAGGGGAACATTCAGTACTTC. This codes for CASSYGEGNIQYF.

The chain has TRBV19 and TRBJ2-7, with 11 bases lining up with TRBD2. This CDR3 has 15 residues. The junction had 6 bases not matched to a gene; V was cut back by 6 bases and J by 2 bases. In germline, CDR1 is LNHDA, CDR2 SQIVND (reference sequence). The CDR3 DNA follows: TGTGCCAGTAGACACCTAGCGGGGGGTGCCTACGAGCAGTACTTC. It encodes CASRHLAGGAYEQYF.

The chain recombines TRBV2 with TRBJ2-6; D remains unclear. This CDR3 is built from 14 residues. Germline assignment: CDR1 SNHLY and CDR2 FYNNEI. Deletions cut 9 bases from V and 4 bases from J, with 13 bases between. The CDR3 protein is CAREWARGANVLTF. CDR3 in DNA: TGTGCCAGAGAATGGGCCCGGGGGGCCAACGTCCTGACTTTC. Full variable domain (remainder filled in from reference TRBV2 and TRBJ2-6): EPEVTQTPSHQVTQMGQEVILRCVPISNHLYFYWYRQILGQKVEFLVSFYNNEISEKSEIFDDQFSVERPDGSNFTLKIRSTKLEDSAMYFCAREWARGANVLTFGAGSRLTVL.

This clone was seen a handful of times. The CDR3 DNA follows: TGTGCCAGCAGTACCCCGCAGGGCCGGAACAATGAGCAGTTCTTC. It codes for CASSTPQGRNNEQFF. The chain has TRBV28 and TRBJ2-1; tentative D call: TRBD1 (5 bases). V was pared by 5 bases and J by 5 bases, with 16 bases between. The CDR3 extends over 15 amino acids. Germline V gives CDR1 MDHEN, CDR2 SYDVKM.

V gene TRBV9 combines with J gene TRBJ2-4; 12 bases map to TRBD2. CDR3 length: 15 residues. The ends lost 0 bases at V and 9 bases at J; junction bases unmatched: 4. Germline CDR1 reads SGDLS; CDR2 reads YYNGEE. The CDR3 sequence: CASSVEASGRGIQYF. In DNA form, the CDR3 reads TGTGCCAGCAGCGTAGAGGCTAGCGGGAGGGGCATTCAGTACTTC.

The CDR3 DNA is TGTGCCATCAATGGAGATACGCCCGACAACACCTTTGAAGCTTTCTTT. As protein: CAINGDTPDNTFEAFF. V and J are TRBV10-3 and TRBJ1-1; D gene uncertain. V was clipped by 7 bases and J by 7 bases, with 25 bases between them. From germline, CDR1 is ENHRY and CDR2 SYGVKD. This CDR3 region has 16 residues.

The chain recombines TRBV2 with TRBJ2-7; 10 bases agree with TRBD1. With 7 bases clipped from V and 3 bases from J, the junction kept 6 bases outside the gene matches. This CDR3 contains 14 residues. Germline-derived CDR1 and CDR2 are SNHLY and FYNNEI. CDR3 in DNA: TGTGCCAGCACCTGGGACAGGGGTGGCTACGAGCAGTACTTC. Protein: CASTWDRGGYEQYF. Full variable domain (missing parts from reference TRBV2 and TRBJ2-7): EPEVTQTPSHQVTQMGQEVILRCVPISNHLYFYWYRQILGQKVEFLVSFYNNEISEKSEIFDDQFSVERPDGSNFTLKIRSTKLEDSAMYFCASTWDRGGYEQYFGPGTRLTVT.

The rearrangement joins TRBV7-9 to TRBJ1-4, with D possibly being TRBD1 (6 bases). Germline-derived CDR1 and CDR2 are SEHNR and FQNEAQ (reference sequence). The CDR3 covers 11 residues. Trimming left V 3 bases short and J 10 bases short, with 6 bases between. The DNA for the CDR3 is TGTGCCAGCAGCTTCAGGGGAAAACTGTTTTTT. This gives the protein CASSFRGKLFF.

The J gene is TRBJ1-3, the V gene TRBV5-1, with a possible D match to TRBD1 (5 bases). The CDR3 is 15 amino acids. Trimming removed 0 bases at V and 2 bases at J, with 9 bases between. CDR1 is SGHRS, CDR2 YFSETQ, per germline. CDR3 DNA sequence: TGCGCCAGCAGCTTGGAGCAGGGAACTGGAAACACCATATATTTT. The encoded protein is CASSLEQGTGNTIYF.

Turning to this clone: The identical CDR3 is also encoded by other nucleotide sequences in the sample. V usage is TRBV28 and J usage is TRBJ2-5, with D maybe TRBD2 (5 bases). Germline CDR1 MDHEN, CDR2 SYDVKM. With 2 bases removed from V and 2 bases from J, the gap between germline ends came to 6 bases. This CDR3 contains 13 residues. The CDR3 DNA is TGTGCCAGCAGTTTACCGGGACAAGAGACCCAGTACTTC. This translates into CASSLPGQETQYF.